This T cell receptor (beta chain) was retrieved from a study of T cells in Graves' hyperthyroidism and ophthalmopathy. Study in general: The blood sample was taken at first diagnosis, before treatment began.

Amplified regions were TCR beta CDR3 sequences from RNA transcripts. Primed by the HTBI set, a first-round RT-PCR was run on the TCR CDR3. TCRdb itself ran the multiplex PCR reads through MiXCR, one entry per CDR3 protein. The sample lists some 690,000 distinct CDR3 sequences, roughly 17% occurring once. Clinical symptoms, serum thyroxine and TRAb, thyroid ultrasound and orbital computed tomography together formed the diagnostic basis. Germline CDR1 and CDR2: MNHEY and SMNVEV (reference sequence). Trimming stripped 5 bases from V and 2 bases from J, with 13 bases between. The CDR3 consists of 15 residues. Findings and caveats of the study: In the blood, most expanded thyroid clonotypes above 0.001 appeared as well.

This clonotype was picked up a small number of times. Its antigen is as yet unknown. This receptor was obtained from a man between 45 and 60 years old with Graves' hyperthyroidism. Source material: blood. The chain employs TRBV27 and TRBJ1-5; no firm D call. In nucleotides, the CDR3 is TGTGCCAGCAGTACCGGTCGGGAGGGCAATCAGCCCCAGCATTTT. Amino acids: CASSTGREGNQPQHF.